This entry lists 11 T cell receptor beta chains sequenced from one sample in a study of shared T cell receptors in the human thymus. The assay was immunoSEQ multiplex PCR, and TCRdb's table has in-frame clones only and misses some. The table records 600,000 or so clones, around 87% of them present only once. The same sample was also used in a study of human thymus T cells.

What was sequenced was thymocytes. These receptors originate from a boy less than two years old with a congenital heart defect.

This clone was seen only once. The CDR3 DNA reads as TGTGCCAGCAGCCTCCTGGGGCTAGCGGGCCAAGAGACCCAGTACTTC. Protein product: CASSLLGLAGQETQYF. The chain uses TRBV11-1 and TRBJ2-5; 8 nucleotides match TRBD2. J gave up 1 base and V 5 bases, and 9 bases lay outside the gene matches. CDR1 SGHAT and CDR2 FQDESV come from the germline V gene (reference sequence). The CDR3 is made up of 16 amino acids. Together with reference TRBV11-1 and TRBJ2-5, the CDR3 gives the full variable domain: EAEVAQSPRYKITEKSQAVAFWCDPISGHATLYWYRQILGQGPELLVQFQDESVVDDSQLPKDRFSAERLKGVDSTLKIQPAELGDSAMYLCASSLLGLAGQETQYFGPGTRLLVL.

The V call is TRBV5-1, the J call TRBJ1-4; D gene uncertain. Germline lookup yields CDR1 SGHRS and CDR2 YFSETQ. The ends were cut back, 4 bases at V and 4 bases at J, with 23 bases in the middle. This CDR3 has 18 residues. The CDR3 DNA is TGCGCCAGCAGCCCCCTCTGGGGAGCAGAAAGTGGTAATGAAAAACTGTTTTTT. Amino acids: CASSPLWGAESGNEKLFF.

This chain links TRBV27 with TRBJ2-6; D is unresolved. The CDR3 has 15 amino acids. Germline V gene sequence: CDR1 MNHEY, CDR2 SMNVEV (reference sequence). V was clipped by 4 bases and J by 1 base, with 8 bases between them. This chain's CDR3 is CASSSRFSGANVLTF. The CDR3 bases are TGTGCCAGCAGTTCCAGGTTTTCTGGGGCCAACGTCCTGACTTTC.

V is TRBV7-9 and J is TRBJ2-4; 11 bases line up with TRBD2. The germline gives CDR1 SEHNR, CDR2 FQNEAQ (reference sequence). Unmatched junction bases numbered 12, after V lost 8 bases and J lost 3 bases. The CDR3 has 17 amino acids. Written as DNA, the CDR3 is TGTGCCAGCGAGCCGACTAGCGGGATTGATGGCAAAAACATTCAGTACTTC. It yields the protein CASEPTSGIDGKNIQYF. The whole variable domain, filled in from reference TRBV7-9 and TRBJ2-4, reads DTGVSQNPRHKITKRGQNVTFRCDPISEHNRLYWYRQTLGQGPEFLTYFQNEAQLEKSRLLSDRFSAERPKGSFSTLEIQRTEQGDSAMYLCASEPTSGIDGKNIQYFGAGTRLSVL.

In this sample, this clone turned up a few times. The gene calls are TRBV6-1 and TRBJ2-7, with D maybe TRBD2 (5 bases). Germline CDR1 MNHNS, CDR2 SASEGT. CDR3 length: 11 amino acids. V was shortened by 7 bases and J by 2 bases, with 6 bases between the two germline ends. The CDR3 is CASTRAYEQYF. The CDR3 DNA sequence: TGTGCCAGCACGCGGGCCTACGAGCAGTACTTC.

The genes are TRBV27 and TRBJ1-4, with D possibly being TRBD1 (5 bases). Germline CDR1 and CDR2: MNHEY and SMNVEV (reference sequence). This CDR3 is built from 14 residues. Trimming cost V 3 bases and J 8 bases, with 13 bases left between them. The DNA of the CDR3 is TGTGCCAGCAGTTTGGGGGGTTTAGGGGAAAAACTGTTTTTT. Encoded protein: CASSLGGLGEKLFF. The full variable domain, with the rest looked up from reference TRBV27 and TRBJ1-4, is EAQVTQNPRYLITVTGKKLTVTCSQNMNHEYMSWYRQDPGLGLRQIYYSMNVEVTDKGDVPEGYKVSRKEKRNFPLILESPSPNQTSLYFCASSLGGLGEKLFFGSGTQLSVL.

This chain connects TRBV6-4 to TRBJ2-1; TRBD2 matches 13 bases. This CDR3 region has 15 residues. Per the germline V gene, CDR1 is MRHNA and CDR2 is SNTAGT. Germline trimming cut 9 bases from V and 7 bases from J; bases unmatched to any gene: 9. The DNA of the CDR3 is TGTGCCAGTTTCCGACTAGCGGGGGGACCTAATGAGCAGTTCTTC. Translation gives CASFRLAGGPNEQFF.

This sequence joins TRBV7-6 and TRBJ2-1; TRBD1 matches 7 bases. The CDR3 length is 16 residues. Germline values: CDR1 SGHVS, CDR2 FNYEAQ. J gave up 0 bases and V 5 bases, and 7 bases lay outside the gene matches. CDR3 in amino acids: CASSVGTVRSYNEQFF. As DNA, the CDR3 is TGTGCCAGCAGCGTTGGGACAGTCCGCTCCTACAATGAGCAGTTCTTC.

This rearrangement joins TRBV27 to TRBJ1-1; D gene ambiguous. The CDR3 covers 16 residues. Germline CDR1 is MNHEY and CDR2 is SMNVEV (reference sequence). Trimming shortened V by 5 bases and J by 1 base, and 17 bases separated the two germline ends. The CDR3 protein is CASSLDLPRGNTEAFF. The CDR3 nucleotides are TGTGCCAGCAGTCTTGACCTCCCACGAGGGAACACTGAAGCTTTCTTT.

This chain connects TRBV6-5 to TRBJ2-7; maybe TRBD1 (6 bases). With 0 bases removed from V and 0 bases from J, the gap between germline ends came to 9 bases. Germline V lookup: CDR1 MNHEY, CDR2 SVGAGI. This CDR3 region has 15 residues. This CDR3 reads CASSYSTGLSYEQYF. The CDR3 DNA reads TGTGCCAGCAGTTACTCGACAGGTCTCTCCTACGAGCAGTACTTC.

V gene TRBV7-6 combines with J gene TRBJ2-1, with 13 bases that match TRBD2. V lost 5 bases and J lost 4; bases outside the gene matches: 5. Germline CDR1 and CDR2: SGHVS and FNYEAQ. This CDR3 is 16 amino acids long. The CDR3 region is CASSLGTSGNYNEQFF. The CDR3 DNA is TGTGCCAGCAGCCTCGGGACTAGCGGGAATTACAATGAGCAGTTCTTC.